This is a list of T cell receptor beta chains from one sample in a study of T cells in Graves' hyperthyroidism and ophthalmopathy. TCRdb fed the multiplex PCR reads into MiXCR, producing one record per CDR3 protein. This sample has 360,000 or so distinct CDR3 sequences, with approximately 20% found just once. Sequenced input: blood. Receptors originate from a woman between 18 and 29 years old with Graves' hyperthyroidism. Each CDR3 is given without its conserved first and last residue.

v_gene,len,j_gene,CDR3aa
TRBV11-2,13,TRBJ2-2,ASSLDGTGVGELF
TRBV30,13,TRBJ2-5,AWSVQDRGLETQY
TRBV18,13,TRBJ1-1,ASSPGRPPNTEAF
TRBV12-3/TRBV12-4,12,TRBJ2-5,ASRDSIFGETQY
TRBV6-5,11,TRBJ1-5,ASSFTGFQPQH
TRBV12-3/TRBV12-4,13,TRBJ2-5,ASSFYGAVQEAQY
TRBV2,15,TRBJ1-5,ASSDRDREYSNQPQH
TRBV28,11,TRBJ2-4,ASNTGGRDIQY
TRBV2,12,TRBJ1-1,ASSEDPRNTEAF
TRBV20-1,13,TRBJ1-2,SARGTGSFNYGYT
TRBV12-3/TRBV12-4,11,TRBJ1-2,ASSSHGAGGYT
TRBV5-1,11,TRBJ2-3,ASSTRGEDTQY
TRBV28,11,TRBJ2-4,ASRSRMANIQY
TRBV6-2/TRBV6-3,12,TRBJ2-5,ASSYSAGIETQY
TRBV28,14,TRBJ2-7,ASKTPGQGTRGRQY
TRBV9,12,TRBJ2-5,ASSSGGVQETQY
TRBV6-5,13,TRBJ2-7,ASSYSTAKLYEQY
TRBV2,11,TRBJ1-4,ASGGATNEKLF
TRBV29-1,9,TRBJ2-2,SVGGYGELF
TRBV6-5,11,TRBJ2-5,ANTDLWGETQY
TRBV7-2,14,TRBJ2-5,ASSSPPGTVQETQY
TRBV20-1,10,TRBJ2-7,SAAGGDYEQY
TRBV13,10,TRBJ2-5,ASSQNTETQY
TRBV13,12,TRBJ1-1,ASSLDFRSDEAF
TRBV3-1,11,TRBJ2-7,ASSQEPSYEQC
TRBV18,14,TRBJ2-7,ASSNPREGFFREQY
TRBV6-5,14,TRBJ1-2,ASSYLRTGGSYGYT
TRBV13,13,TRBJ1-5,ASSFAGTGKGPQH
TRBV5-1,18,TRBJ2-7,ASSLDWTGGDPNPIYEQY
TRBV12-3/TRBV12-4,13,TRBJ2-7,ASSRRLAGDFEQY
TRBV10-3,12,TRBJ1-1,ASRDPTENTEAF
TRBV9,14,TRBJ1-1,ASSAVSTGMNTEAF
TRBV7-2,12,TRBJ2-5,ASSSSGSRETQY
TRBV9,14,TRBJ1-2,ASSGGNTGGYYGYT
TRBV4-1,13,TRBJ1-1,ASSQRVRGNTEAF
TRBV7-2,13,TRBJ1-5,ASNTGTGFDQPQH
TRBV6-1,10,TRBJ2-5,AISGHQETQY
TRBV6-2/TRBV6-3,13,TRBJ1-1,ASSYPPRPNTEAF
TRBV14,14,TRBJ1-6,ASSQEGQTYNSPLH
TRBV11-2,10,TRBJ2-7,ASSLVRAEQY
TRBV6-4,12,TRBJ1-5,ARPRTGGNQPQH
TRBV24-1,11,TRBJ2-5,AWSLSRTDTQY
TRBV5-1,13,TRBJ1-1,ASSVDIWGNTEAF
TRBV20-1,15,TRBJ2-5,SARDQNRALGLETQY
TRBV2,10,TRBJ2-7,ASRLTGAEQY